This T cell receptor beta chain was retrieved from a study of T cells after yellow fever vaccination. In the study overall: Fractions with few cells were prepared using SMART-Seq v4 Ultra Low Input.

This CDR3 region has 14 residues. V lost 6 bases and J lost 5, with 16 bases in between. This clonotype was counted at least ten times. The antigen remains unidentified. Study conclusions and caveats: Once the booster was given, most primary-vaccination clones reappeared, at just over 95% for CD4 and roughly 90% for CD8. Researchers cautioned that FACS-sorted repertoires could harbor abundant clonotypes contaminating from the bulk population.

A process of 5'RACE template switching, which added a universal primer site and UMIs, was used to make TCR cDNA. TCRdb reprocessed the 5' RACE reads via MiXCR and lists one record per CDR3 protein. The table shows under 30,000 distinct CDR3 sequences, with less than 6.5% occurring only once. The chain couples TRBV12-3 or TRBV12-4 to TRBJ2-5, with D tentatively TRBD1 (5 bases). The sample in question was CD8+ T cells sorted from PBMCs, obtained 10 days after the yellow fever booster vaccination. The TCR originated in a man aged 25 to 40 who received the YFV17D yellow fever vaccine. In DNA, the CDR3 is TGTGCCAGCAGACTGTTGGAAGGGGTCGAGACCCAGTACTTC. Its protein is CASRLLEGVETQYF.